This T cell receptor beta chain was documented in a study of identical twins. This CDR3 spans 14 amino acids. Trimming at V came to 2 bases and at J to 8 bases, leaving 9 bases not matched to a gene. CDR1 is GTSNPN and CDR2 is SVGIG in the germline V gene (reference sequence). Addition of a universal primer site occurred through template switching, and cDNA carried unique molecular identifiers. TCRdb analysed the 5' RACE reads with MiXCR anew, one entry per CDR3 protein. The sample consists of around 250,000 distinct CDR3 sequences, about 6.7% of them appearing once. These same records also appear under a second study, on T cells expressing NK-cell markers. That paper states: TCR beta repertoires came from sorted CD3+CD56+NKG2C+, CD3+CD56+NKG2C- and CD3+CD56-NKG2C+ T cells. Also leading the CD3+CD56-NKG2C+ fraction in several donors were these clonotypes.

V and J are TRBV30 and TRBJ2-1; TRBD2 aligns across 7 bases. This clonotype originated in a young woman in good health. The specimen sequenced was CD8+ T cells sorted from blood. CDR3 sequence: CAWSMGGSHDEQFF. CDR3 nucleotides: TGTGCCTGGAGTATGGGGGGGTCCCACGATGAGCAGTTCTTC.